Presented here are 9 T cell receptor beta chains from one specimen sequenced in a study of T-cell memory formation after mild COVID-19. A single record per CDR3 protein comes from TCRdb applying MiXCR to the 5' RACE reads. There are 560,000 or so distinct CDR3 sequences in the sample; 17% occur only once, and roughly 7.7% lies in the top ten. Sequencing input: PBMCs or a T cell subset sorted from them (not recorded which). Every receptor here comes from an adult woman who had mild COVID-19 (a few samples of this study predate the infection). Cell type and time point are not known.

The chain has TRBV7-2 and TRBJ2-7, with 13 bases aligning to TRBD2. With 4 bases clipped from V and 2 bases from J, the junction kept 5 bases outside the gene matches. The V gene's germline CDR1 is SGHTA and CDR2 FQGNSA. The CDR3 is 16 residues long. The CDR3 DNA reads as TGTGCCAGCAGCTCCTCGGGACTAGCGGGGCCCTACGAGCAGTACTTC. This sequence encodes CASSSSGLAGPYEQYF.

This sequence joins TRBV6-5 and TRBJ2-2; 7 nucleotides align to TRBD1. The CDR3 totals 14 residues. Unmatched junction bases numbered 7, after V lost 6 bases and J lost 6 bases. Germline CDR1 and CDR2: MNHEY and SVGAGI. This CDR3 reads CASRAGTASGELFF. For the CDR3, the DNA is TGTGCCAGCAGGGCCGGGACAGCCTCCGGGGAGCTGTTTTTT.

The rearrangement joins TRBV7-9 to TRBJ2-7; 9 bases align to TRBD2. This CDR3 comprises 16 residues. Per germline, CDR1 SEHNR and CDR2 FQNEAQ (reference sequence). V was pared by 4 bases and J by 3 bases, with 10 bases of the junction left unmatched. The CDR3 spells CASSSLTSGAYYEQYF. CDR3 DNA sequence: TGTGCCAGCAGCTCCTTGACTAGCGGAGCTTACTACGAGCAGTACTTC.

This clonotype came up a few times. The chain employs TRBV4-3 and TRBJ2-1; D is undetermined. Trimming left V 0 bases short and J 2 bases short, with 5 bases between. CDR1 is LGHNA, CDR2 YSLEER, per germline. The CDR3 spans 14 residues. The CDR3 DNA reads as TGCGCCAGCAGCCAAGACCCCACCTACAATGAGCAGTTCTTC. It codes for CASSQDPTYNEQFF.

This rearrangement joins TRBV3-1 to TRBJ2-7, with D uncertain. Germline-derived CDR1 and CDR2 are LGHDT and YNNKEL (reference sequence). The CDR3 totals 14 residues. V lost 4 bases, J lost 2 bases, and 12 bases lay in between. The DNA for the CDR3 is TGTGCCAGCAGCCCACCCGGCGGAGCCTACGAGCAGTACTTC. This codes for CASSPPGGAYEQYF.

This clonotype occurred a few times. The CDR3 spells CASSQGPDPTNEKLFF. DNA of the CDR3: TGCGCCAGCAGCCAAGGACCAGATCCAACTAATGAAAAACTGTTTTTT. This chain links TRBV4-1 with TRBJ1-4; D uncertain. V gave up 1 base and J gave up 0 bases, with 9 bases separating them. CDR1 and CDR2 from the germline V gene are MGHRA and YSYEKL. The CDR3 totals 16 residues.

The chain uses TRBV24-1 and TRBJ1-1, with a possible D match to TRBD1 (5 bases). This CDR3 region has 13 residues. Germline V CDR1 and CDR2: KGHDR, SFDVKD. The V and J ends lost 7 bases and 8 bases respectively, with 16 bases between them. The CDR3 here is CATSSGGLEEAFF. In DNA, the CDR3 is TGTGCCACCAGCTCGGGGGGGTTGGAAGAAGCTTTCTTT.

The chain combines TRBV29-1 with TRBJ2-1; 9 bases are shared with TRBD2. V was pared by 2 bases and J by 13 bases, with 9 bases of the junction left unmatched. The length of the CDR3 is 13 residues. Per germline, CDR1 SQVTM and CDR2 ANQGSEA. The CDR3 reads CSVEYTGGGAQFF. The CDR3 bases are TGCAGCGTTGAATATACCGGCGGGGGGGCCCAGTTCTTC.

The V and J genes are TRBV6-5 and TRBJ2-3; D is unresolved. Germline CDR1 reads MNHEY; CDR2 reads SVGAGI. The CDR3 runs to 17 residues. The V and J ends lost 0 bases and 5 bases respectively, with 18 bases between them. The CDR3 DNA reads TGTGCCAGCAGTTACTCTGAAGTAAAAGAACTTCGAGATACGCAGTATTTT. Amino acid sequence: CASSYSEVKELRDTQYF.